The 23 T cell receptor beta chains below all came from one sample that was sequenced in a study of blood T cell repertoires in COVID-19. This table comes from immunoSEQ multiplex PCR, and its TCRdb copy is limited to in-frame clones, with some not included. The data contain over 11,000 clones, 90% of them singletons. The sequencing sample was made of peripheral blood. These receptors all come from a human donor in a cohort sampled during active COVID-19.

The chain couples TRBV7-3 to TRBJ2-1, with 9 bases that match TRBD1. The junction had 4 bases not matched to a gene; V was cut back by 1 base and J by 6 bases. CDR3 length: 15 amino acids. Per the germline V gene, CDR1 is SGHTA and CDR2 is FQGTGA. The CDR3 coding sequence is TGTGCCAGCAGCTTAATGGCGACAGGGGGCAATGAGCAGTTCTTC. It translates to CASSLMATGGNEQFF.

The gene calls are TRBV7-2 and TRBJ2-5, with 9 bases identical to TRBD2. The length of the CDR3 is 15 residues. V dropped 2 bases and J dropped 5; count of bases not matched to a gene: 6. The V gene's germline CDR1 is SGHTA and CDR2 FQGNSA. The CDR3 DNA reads TGTGCCAGCAGCTTAATGCGGGAGGGCCGGGAGACCCAGTACTTC. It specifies CASSLMREGRETQYF. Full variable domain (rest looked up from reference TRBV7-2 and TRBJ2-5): GAGVSQSPSNKVTEKGKDVELRCDPISGHTALYWYRQSLGQGLEFLIYFQGNSAPDKSGLPSDRFSAERTGGSVSTLTIQRTQQEDSAVYLCASSLMREGRETQYFGPGTRLLVL.

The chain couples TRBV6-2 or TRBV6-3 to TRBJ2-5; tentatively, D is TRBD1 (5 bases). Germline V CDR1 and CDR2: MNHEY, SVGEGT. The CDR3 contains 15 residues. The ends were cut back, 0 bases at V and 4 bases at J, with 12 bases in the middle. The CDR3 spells CASSYSSQGSETQYF. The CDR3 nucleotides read TGTGCCAGCAGTTACTCATCCCAGGGTTCAGAGACCCAGTACTTC.

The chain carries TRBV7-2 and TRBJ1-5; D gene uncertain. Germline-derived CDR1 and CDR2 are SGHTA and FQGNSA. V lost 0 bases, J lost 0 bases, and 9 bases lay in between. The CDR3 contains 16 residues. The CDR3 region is CASSLARGNSNQPQHF. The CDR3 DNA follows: TGTGCCAGCAGCTTAGCGCGAGGGAATAGCAATCAGCCCCAGCATTTT.

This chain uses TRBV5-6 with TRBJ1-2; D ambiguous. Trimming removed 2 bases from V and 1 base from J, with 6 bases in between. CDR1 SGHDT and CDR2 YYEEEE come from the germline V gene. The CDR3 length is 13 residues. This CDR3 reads CASSLQSNYGYTF. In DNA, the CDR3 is TGTGCCAGCAGCTTACAGAGTAACTATGGCTACACCTTC. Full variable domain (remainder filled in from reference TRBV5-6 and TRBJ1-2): DAGVTQSPTHLIKTRGQQVTLRCSPKSGHDTVSWYQQALGQGPQFIFQYYEEEERQRGNFPDRFSGHQFPNYSSELNVNALLLGDSALYLCASSLQSNYGYTFGSGTRLTVV.

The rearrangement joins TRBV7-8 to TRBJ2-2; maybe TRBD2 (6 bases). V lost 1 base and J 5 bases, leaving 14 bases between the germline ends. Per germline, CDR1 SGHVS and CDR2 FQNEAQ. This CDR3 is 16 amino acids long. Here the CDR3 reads CASSLGGTRGTGELFF. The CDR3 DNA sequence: TGTGCCAGCAGCTTAGGCGGGACCCGTGGGACCGGGGAGCTGTTTTTT.

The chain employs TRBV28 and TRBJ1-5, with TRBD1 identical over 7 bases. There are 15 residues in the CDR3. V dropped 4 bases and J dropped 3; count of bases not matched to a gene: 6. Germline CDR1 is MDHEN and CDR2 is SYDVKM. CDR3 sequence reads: CASSWGTVNNQPQHF. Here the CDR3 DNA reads TGTGCCAGCAGTTGGGGGACAGTCAACAATCAGCCCCAGCATTTT.

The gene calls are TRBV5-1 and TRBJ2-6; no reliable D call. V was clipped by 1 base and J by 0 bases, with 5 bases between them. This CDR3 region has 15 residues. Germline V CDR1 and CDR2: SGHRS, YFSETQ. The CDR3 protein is CASSLTASGANVLTF. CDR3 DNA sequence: TGCGCCAGCAGCTTGACAGCCTCTGGGGCCAACGTCCTGACTTTC. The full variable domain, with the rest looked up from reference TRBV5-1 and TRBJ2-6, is KAGVTQTPRYLIKTRGQQVTLSCSPISGHRSVSWYQQTPGQGLQFLFEYFSETQRNKGNFPGRFSGRQFSNSRSEMNVSTLELGDSALYLCASSLTASGANVLTFGAGSRLTVL.

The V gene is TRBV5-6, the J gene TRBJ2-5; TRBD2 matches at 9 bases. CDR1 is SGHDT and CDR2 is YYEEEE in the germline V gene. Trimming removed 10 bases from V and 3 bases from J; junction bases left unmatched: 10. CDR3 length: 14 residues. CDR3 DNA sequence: TGTGCCCGCCGCGGGGGCGGGGGGGAAGAGACCCAGTACTTC. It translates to CARRGGGGEETQYF. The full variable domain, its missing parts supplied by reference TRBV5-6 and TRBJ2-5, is DAGVTQSPTHLIKTRGQQVTLRCSPKSGHDTVSWYQQALGQGPQFIFQYYEEEERQRGNFPDRFSGHQFPNYSSELNVNALLLGDSALYLCARRGGGGEETQYFGPGTRLLVL.

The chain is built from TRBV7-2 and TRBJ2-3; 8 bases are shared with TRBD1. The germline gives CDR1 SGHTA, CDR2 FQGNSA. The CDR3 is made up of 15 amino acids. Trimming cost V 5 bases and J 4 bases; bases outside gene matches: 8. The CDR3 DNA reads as TGTGCCAGCAGCATGGACAGGGTTCGAGCAGATACGCAGTATTTT. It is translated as CASSMDRVRADTQYF.

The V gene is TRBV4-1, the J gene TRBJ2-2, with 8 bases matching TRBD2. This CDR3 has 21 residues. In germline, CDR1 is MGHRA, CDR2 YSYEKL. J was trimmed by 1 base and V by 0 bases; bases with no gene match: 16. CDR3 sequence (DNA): TGCGCCAGCAGCCAAGATGCCAGGGGACCCCAAGCGGGAGAGAACACCGGGGAGCTGTTTTTT. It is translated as CASSQDARGPQAGENTGELFF.

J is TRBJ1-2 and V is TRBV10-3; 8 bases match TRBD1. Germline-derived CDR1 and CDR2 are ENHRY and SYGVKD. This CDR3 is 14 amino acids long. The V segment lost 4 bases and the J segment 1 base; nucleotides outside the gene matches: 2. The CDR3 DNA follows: TGTGCCATCAGTGCGACAGGGGATAACTATGGCTACACCTTC. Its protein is CAISATGDNYGYTF.

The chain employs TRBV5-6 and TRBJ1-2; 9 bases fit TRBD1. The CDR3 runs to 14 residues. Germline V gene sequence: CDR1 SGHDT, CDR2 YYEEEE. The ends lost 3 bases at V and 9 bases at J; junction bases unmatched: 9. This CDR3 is CASSSGQGNNRYTF. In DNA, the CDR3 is TGTGCCAGCAGCTCAGGACAGGGGAATAACCGCTACACCTTC. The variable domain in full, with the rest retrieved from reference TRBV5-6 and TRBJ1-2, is DAGVTQSPTHLIKTRGQQVTLRCSPKSGHDTVSWYQQALGQGPQFIFQYYEEEERQRGNFPDRFSGHQFPNYSSELNVNALLLGDSALYLCASSSGQGNNRYTFGSGTRLTVV.

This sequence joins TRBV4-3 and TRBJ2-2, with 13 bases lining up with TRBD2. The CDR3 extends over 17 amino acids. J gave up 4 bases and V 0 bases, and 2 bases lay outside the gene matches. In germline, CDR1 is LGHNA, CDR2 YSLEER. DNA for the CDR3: TGCGCCAGCAGCCAAGAACTAGCGGGGGGGAGCACCGGGGAGCTGTTTTTT. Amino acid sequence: CASSQELAGGSTGELFF.

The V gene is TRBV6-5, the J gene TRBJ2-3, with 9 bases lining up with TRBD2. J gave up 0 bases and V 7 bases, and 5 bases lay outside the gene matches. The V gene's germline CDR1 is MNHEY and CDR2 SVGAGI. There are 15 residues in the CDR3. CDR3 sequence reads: CASIRLAASTDTQYF. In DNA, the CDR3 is TGTGCCAGCATTAGACTAGCGGCTAGCACAGATACGCAGTATTTT.

This CDR3 reads CASSASYEQYF. The CDR3 DNA reads TGTGCCAGCAGCGCGTCCTACGAGCAGTACTTC. J is TRBJ2-7 and V is TRBV7-2; D is unclear. The germline V gene has CDR1 SGHTA and CDR2 FQGNSA. This CDR3 spans 11 amino acids. Trimming removed 5 bases at V and 1 base at J, with 3 bases between.

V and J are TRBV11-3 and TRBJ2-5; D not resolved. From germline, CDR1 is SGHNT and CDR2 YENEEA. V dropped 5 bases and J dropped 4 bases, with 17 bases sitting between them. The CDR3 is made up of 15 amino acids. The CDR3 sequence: CASSLPPDGRETQYF. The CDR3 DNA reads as TGTGCCAGCAGCCTCCCTCCAGATGGGCGAGAGACCCAGTACTTC.

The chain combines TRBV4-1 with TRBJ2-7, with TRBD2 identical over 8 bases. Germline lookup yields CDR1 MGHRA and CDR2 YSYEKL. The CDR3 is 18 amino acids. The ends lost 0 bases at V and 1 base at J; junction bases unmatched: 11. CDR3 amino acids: CASSQELIQRGTSYEQYF. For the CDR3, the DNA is TGCGCCAGCAGCCAAGAATTGATTCAGCGGGGGACTTCCTACGAGCAGTACTTC.

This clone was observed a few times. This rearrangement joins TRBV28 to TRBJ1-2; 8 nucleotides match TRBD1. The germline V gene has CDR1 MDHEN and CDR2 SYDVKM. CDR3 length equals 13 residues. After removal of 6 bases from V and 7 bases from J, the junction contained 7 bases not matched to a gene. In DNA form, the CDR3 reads TGTGCCAGCAGAAAGGACAGGGTGTTTGGCTACACCTTC. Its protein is CASRKDRVFGYTF.

The CDR3 DNA is TGTGCCAGTAATGGACGAAGTAGACAGGGGAGAGATACGCAGTATTTT. Translation gives CASNGRSRQGRDTQYF. This chain uses TRBV19 with TRBJ2-3, with 8 bases matching TRBD1. This CDR3 comprises 16 residues. With 7 bases clipped from V and 5 bases from J, the junction kept 14 bases outside the gene matches. CDR1 LNHDA and CDR2 SQIVND come from the germline V gene (reference sequence).

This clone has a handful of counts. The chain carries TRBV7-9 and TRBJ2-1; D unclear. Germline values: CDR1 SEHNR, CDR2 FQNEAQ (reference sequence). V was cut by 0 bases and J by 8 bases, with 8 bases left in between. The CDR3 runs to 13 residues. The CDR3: CASSLALRYEQFF. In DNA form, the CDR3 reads TGTGCCAGCAGCTTAGCGCTACGCTATGAGCAGTTCTTC.

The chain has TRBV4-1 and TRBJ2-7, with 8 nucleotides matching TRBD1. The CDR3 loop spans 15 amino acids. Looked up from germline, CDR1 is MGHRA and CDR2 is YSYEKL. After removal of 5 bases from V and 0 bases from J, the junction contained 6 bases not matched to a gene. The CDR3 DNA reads TGCGCCAGCAGCTATGCCGGGACAGGCTCCTACGAGCAGTACTTC. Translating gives CASSYAGTGSYEQYF.

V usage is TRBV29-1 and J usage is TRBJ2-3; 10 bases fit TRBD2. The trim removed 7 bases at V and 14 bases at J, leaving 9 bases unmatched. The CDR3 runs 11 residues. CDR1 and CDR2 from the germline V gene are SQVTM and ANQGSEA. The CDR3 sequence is CSGTEREGRYF. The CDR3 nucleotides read TGCAGCGGGACTGAGCGGGAGGGGCGGTATTTT.